What follows are 4 T cell receptor beta chains derived from one specimen sequenced in a study of cytomegalovirus exposure and HLA in healthy donors. A multiplex PCR was run with 60 Vbeta primers and 13 Jbeta primers. Assay: immunoSEQ multiplex PCR; the TCRdb copy retains only in-frame clones and omits some. The sample consists of over 150,000 clones, about 70% of them appearing once. Sequencing was performed on PBMCs. The receptors shown here come from a man aged 18 to 29 in good health and CMV-seronegative.

A remark on this clone: One end of the junction is discordant with germline, which a read error may explain. The chain recombines TRBV5-1 with TRBJ2-4, with a tentative D call TRBD1 (6 bases). Germline V lookup: CDR1 SGHRS, CDR2 YFSETQ. CDR3 length: 17 amino acids. CDR3 DNA sequence: TGCGCCAGCAGCCCCTCAGGGGCCCTTATAGCCAAAAACAGTCAGTACTTC. This translates into CASSPSGALIAKNSQYF.

V usage is TRBV7-8 and J usage is TRBJ2-5, with 10 positions matching TRBD2. CDR1 and CDR2 from the germline V gene are SGHVS and FQNEAQ. The trim removed 5 bases at V and 2 bases at J, leaving 2 bases unmatched. CDR3 size: 14 residues. CDR3 loop: CASSPGLAQETQYF. Written as DNA, the CDR3 is TGTGCCAGCAGCCCGGGACTAGCGCAAGAGACCCAGTACTTC.

The genes are TRBV4-3 and TRBJ1-2; no clear D. This CDR3 spans 15 amino acids. Germline CDR1 is LGHNA and CDR2 is YSLEER. Trimming stripped 3 bases from V and 5 bases from J, with 16 bases between. The CDR3 spells CASSHLTTGNYGYTF. In nucleotides, the CDR3 is TGCGCCAGCAGCCACTTAACGACGGGAAATTATGGCTACACCTTC.

This chain uses TRBV9 with TRBJ2-1; 9 bases line up with TRBD1. The length of the CDR3 is 15 residues. CDR1 is SGDLS, CDR2 YYNGEE, per germline. The trim removed 3 bases at V and 2 bases at J, leaving 3 bases unmatched. The CDR3 protein is CASSAGQGPYNEQFF. In DNA form, the CDR3 reads TGTGCCAGCAGCGCCGGACAGGGGCCCTACAATGAGCAGTTCTTC.